Here is one T cell receptor (beta chain) with its context. Its antigen remains unknown. This specimen comes from a study of cytomegalovirus exposure and HLA in healthy donors. Study-level points and caveats: Presence/absence analyses assumed roughly uniform sequencing depth across donors, which may not hold. In vitro checks showed that a few CMV-associated chains really do target CMV antigens. As a later analysis showed, several of the most significant clusters appeared to be linked to common viral pathogens.

Amplification used 60 Vbeta primers and 13 Jbeta primers. This table comes from immunoSEQ multiplex PCR, and its TCRdb copy is limited to in-frame clones, with some not included. This table lists around 140,000 clones. Material: PBMCs. The origin of this receptor is a woman in her late teens or twenties in good health and CMV-seronegative.

The CDR3 region has the DNA TGTGCCAGTAGTATAGATCGGGGGACTAGCCGTAATGAGCAGTTCTTC. This sequence encodes CASSIDRGTSRNEQFF. The chain combines TRBV19 with TRBJ2-1; 9 positions match TRBD2. The CDR3 spans 16 residues. Germline V gives CDR1 LNHDA, CDR2 SQIVND (reference sequence). With 0 bases clipped from V and 7 bases from J, the junction kept 7 bases outside the gene matches.